Each of the 30 T cell receptor beta chains below was sequenced from the same sample in a study of cytotoxic CD8 clonotypes in ibrutinib-treated CLL. The assay was immunoSEQ multiplex PCR, and TCRdb's table has in-frame clones only and misses some. The top ten hold roughly 6.3% of the sample, which has around 310,000 clones, roughly 79% seen once. The sequenced sample was PBMCs, obtained before ibrutinib treatment. The receptors come from a human donor with chronic lymphocytic leukemia.

The chain uses TRBV7-9 and TRBJ2-7; D gene ambiguous. The CDR3 is 12 residues long. V lost 4 bases, J lost 5 bases, and 9 bases lay in between. The germline CDR1 and CDR2 sequences are SEHNR and FQNEAQ (reference sequence). As DNA, the CDR3 is TGTGCCAGCAGCTCGGACCTCCACGAGCAGTACTTC. Amino acid sequence: CASSSDLHEQYF.

In this sample, this clone turned up a few times. This chain links TRBV19 with TRBJ1-1; TRBD1 might be the D (5 bases). The CDR3 sequence is 13 residues long. The germline gives CDR1 LNHDA, CDR2 SQIVND (reference sequence). Deletions cut 7 bases from V and 4 bases from J, with 13 bases between. CDR3 bases: TGTGCCAGTAATCAGGGATGGGGCACTGAAGCTTTCTTT. Its protein product is CASNQGWGTEAFF.

This chain joins TRBV6-5 and TRBJ2-7; D not resolved. Germline loops: CDR1 MNHEY, CDR2 SVGAGI. The CDR3 consists of 13 residues. Trimming left V 6 bases short and J 0 bases short, with 9 bases between. Written as DNA, the CDR3 is TGTGCCAGCAGCCGCACGATCTCCTACGAGCAGTACTTC. Translation gives CASSRTISYEQYF.

The CDR3 sequence is CASSRWTSGRSSYEQYF. The CDR3 nucleotides read TGTGCCAGCAGCCGCTGGACTAGCGGGAGGAGCTCCTACGAGCAGTACTTC. The rearrangement joins TRBV21-1 to TRBJ2-7; TRBD2, the table's D call, lacks a check against the DNA. TRBV21-1 is a recognized pseudogene. The CDR3 sequence is 17 residues long.

This chain connects TRBV11-1 to TRBJ2-1; D uncertain. CDR3 size: 15 residues. The germline V and J ends were trimmed by 1 base and 2 bases, with 9 bases remaining between them. Germline CDR1 is SGHAT and CDR2 is FQDESV (reference sequence). CDR3 bases: TGTGCCAGCAGCTTAGATCCTGGAACCTACAATGAGCAGTTCTTC. It is translated as CASSLDPGTYNEQFF.

The chain is built from TRBV18 and TRBJ2-1, with D possibly TRBD2 on 6 matching bases. The CDR3 length is 16 residues. The V and J ends lost 6 bases and 7 bases respectively, with 22 bases between them. Germline V gene lookup returns CDR1 KGHSH and CDR2 LQKENI. The DNA for the CDR3 is TGTGCCAGCTCGCGCCCGGGACTTCCAAGTGGGAATGAGCAGTTCTTC. Translated: CASSRPGLPSGNEQFF.

The genes are TRBV9 and TRBJ2-1; a possible D gene is TRBD1 (5 bases). The V gene's germline CDR1 is SGDLS and CDR2 YYNGEE. Trimming removed 4 bases at V and 1 base at J, with 12 bases between. There are 15 residues in the CDR3. The CDR3 nucleotides read TGTGCCAGCAGCCCCTTGAAGGGGTCCTACAATGAGCAGTTCTTC. Protein: CASSPLKGSYNEQFF.

The chain employs TRBV7-6 and TRBJ1-5, with 9 bases aligning to TRBD1. Trimming removed 1 base from V and 5 bases from J; junction bases left unmatched: 6. Germline CDR1 SGHVS, CDR2 FNYEAQ. This CDR3 contains 16 residues. The CDR3: CASSLDRGRRDQPQHF. The CDR3 bases are TGTGCCAGCAGCTTAGACAGGGGGCGTCGGGATCAGCCCCAGCATTTT. The variable domain in full, with the rest retrieved from reference TRBV7-6 and TRBJ1-5, is GAGVSQSPRYKVTKRGQDVALRCDPISGHVSLYWYRQALGQGPEFLTYFNYEAQQDKSGLPNDRFSAERPEGSISTLTIQRTEQRDSAMYRCASSLDRGRRDQPQHFGDGTRLSIL.

This clone was recorded a few times. The CDR3 spells CASSPWADRMAFF. CDR3 DNA sequence: TGTGCCAGCAGCCCGTGGGCTGATCGTATGGCTTTCTTT. This chain connects TRBV7-2 to TRBJ1-1; D gene unclear. Germline CDR1 reads SGHTA; CDR2 reads FQGNSA. V was trimmed by 5 bases and J by 11 bases, leaving 18 bases between them. The CDR3 has 13 residues.

J is TRBJ2-3 and V is TRBV19; 11 bases fit TRBD2. The CDR3 spans 15 residues. Germline CDR1 LNHDA, CDR2 SQIVND (reference sequence). J lost 5 bases, V lost 6 bases, and 7 bases had no gene match. The CDR3 sequence is CASSFTSGSVDTQYF. CDR3 nucleotides: TGTGCCAGTAGCTTCACTAGCGGGAGTGTAGATACGCAGTATTTT.

Only one count was recorded for this clone. The chain couples TRBV7-9 to TRBJ2-1; D gene ambiguous. The CDR3 has 13 amino acids. V was shortened by 4 bases and J by 10 bases, with 14 bases between the two germline ends. Germline loops: CDR1 SEHNR, CDR2 FQNEAQ (reference sequence). The CDR3 DNA sequence: TGTGCCAGCAGCTCTGCCCCCTTGGACGAGCAGTTCTTC. Translation gives CASSSAPLDEQFF.

The rearrangement joins TRBV4-1 to TRBJ2-5; 9 positions agree with TRBD1. The CDR3 length is 16 residues. With V trimmed by 3 bases and J by 5 bases, 10 bases remained unmatched. Germline V gene lookup returns CDR1 MGHRA and CDR2 YSYEKL. Written as DNA, the CDR3 is TGCGCCAGCAGCCATGACCGACAGGGGGGGTGGGAGACCCAGTACTTC. Protein product: CASSHDRQGGWETQYF.

The count of this clone is one. The chain joins TRBV29-1 to TRBJ2-7, with 15 bases matching TRBD2. CDR1 is SQVTM, CDR2 ANQGSEA, per germline. After removal of 6 bases from V and 6 bases from J, the junction contained 6 bases not matched to a gene. The length of the CDR3 is 14 residues. The CDR3 loop is CSVGLAGGLREQYF. The CDR3 region has the DNA TGCAGCGTGGGACTAGCGGGAGGATTGCGCGAGCAGTACTTC.

The chain joins TRBV27 to TRBJ1-2, with 7 bases identical to TRBD1. Germline-derived CDR1 and CDR2 are MNHEY and SMNVEV (reference sequence). V was pared by 5 bases and J by 4 bases, with 7 bases of the junction left unmatched. This CDR3 has 14 amino acids. CDR3 residues: CASSPGQIPYGYTF. The CDR3 DNA is TGTGCCAGCAGTCCGGGACAGATCCCCTATGGCTACACCTTC.

The chain's CDR3 is CASSVLGANYGYTF. The CDR3 DNA reads as TGTGCCAGCAGCGTATTAGGAGCTAACTATGGCTACACCTTC. The chain recombines TRBV9 with TRBJ1-2; D is uncertain. Germline V gene data show CDR1 as SGDLS and CDR2 as YYNGEE. V was shortened by 1 base and J by 0 bases, with 7 bases between the two germline ends. The CDR3 extends over 14 amino acids.

This clone was seen just once. The J gene is TRBJ2-4, the V gene TRBV14; 7 bases are a match to TRBD2. There are 16 residues in the CDR3. CDR1 and CDR2 (germline): SGHDN, FVKESK. Trimming at V came to 2 bases and at J to 7 bases, leaving 11 bases not matched to a gene. The chain's CDR3 is CASSQRMWEGRNIQYF. CDR3 DNA: TGTGCCAGCAGCCAAAGGATGTGGGAGGGGAGGAACATTCAGTACTTC.

The CDR3 spells CASSELGTGASYGYTF. The CDR3, as DNA: TGTGCCAGCAGTGAATTGGGGACAGGGGCTAGCTATGGCTACACCTTC. The V gene is TRBV25-1, the J gene TRBJ1-2, with 10 nucleotides matching TRBD1. The germline gives CDR1 MGHDK, CDR2 SYGVNS. The CDR3 is 16 amino acids. V lost 1 base to trimming and J lost 4 bases; unmatched junction nucleotides: 6.

J is TRBJ2-3 and V is TRBV5-1; D unclear. Germline V gives CDR1 SGHRS, CDR2 YFSETQ. This CDR3 has 13 amino acids. V lost 3 bases and J 2 bases, leaving 7 bases between the germline ends. The CDR3 sequence is CASSSHNTDTQYF. The CDR3 DNA reads as TGCGCCAGCAGCTCCCACAACACAGATACGCAGTATTTT. Using reference TRBV5-1 and TRBJ2-3 for the parts outside the CDR3, the full variable domain is KAGVTQTPRYLIKTRGQQVTLSCSPISGHRSVSWYQQTPGQGLQFLFEYFSETQRNKGNFPGRFSGRQFSNSRSEMNVSTLELGDSALYLCASSSHNTDTQYFGPGTRLTVL.

The J gene is TRBJ2-7, the V gene TRBV25-1; 11 nucleotides agree with TRBD2. V lost 7 bases, J lost 3 bases, and 8 bases stayed unmatched. The CDR3 is 15 amino acids. Germline CDR1 and CDR2: MGHDK and SYGVNS. The CDR3 protein is CASTRAGTSGYEQYF. The DNA of the CDR3 is TGTGCCAGCACTAGAGCCGGGACTAGCGGCTACGAGCAGTACTTC.

The chain uses TRBV5-4 and TRBJ2-3; 8 bases map to TRBD2. This CDR3 spans 14 amino acids. Germline values: CDR1 SGHNT, CDR2 YYREEE (reference sequence). J was trimmed by 3 bases and V by 4 bases; bases with no gene match: 4. This CDR3 is CASSPSGSTDTQYF. CDR3 nucleotides: TGTGCCAGCAGCCCCAGCGGGAGTACAGATACGCAGTATTTT.

The J gene is TRBJ1-4, the V gene TRBV4-3; D gene uncertain. Trimming took 0 bases from V and 4 from J, leaving 9 bases between them. Germline V gene data show CDR1 as LGHNA and CDR2 as YSLEER. The CDR3 runs to 15 residues. In DNA, the CDR3 is TGCGCCAGCAGCCAAGATTTCGGGTTTAATGAAAAACTGTTTTTT. Translating it yields CASSQDFGFNEKLFF.

The chain uses TRBV2 and TRBJ2-7; TRBD1 agrees at 9 bases. The CDR3 contains 14 residues. Trimming at V came to 1 base and at J to 4 bases, leaving 2 bases not matched to a gene. Per germline, CDR1 SNHLY and CDR2 FYNNEI. CDR3 region: CASSEGQGGYEQYF. The CDR3 DNA reads as TGTGCCAGCAGTGAAGGACAGGGGGGGTACGAGCAGTACTTC.

V gene TRBV10-3 combines with J gene TRBJ1-2; D unclear. CDR1 and CDR2 (germline): ENHRY, SYGVKD. The CDR3 is 15 amino acids. V dropped 2 bases and J dropped 4 bases, with 14 bases sitting between them. The CDR3 DNA sequence: TGTGCCATCAGTGAGAAGAGTCCCCAGCTCTATGGCTACACCTTC. Protein sequence: CAISEKSPQLYGYTF.

The rearrangement joins TRBV12-5 to TRBJ2-2; no firm D call. Deletions cut 6 bases from V and 6 bases from J, with 5 bases between. The CDR3 totals 11 residues. The germline V gene has CDR1 LGHNT and CDR2 FRNRAP. The CDR3 sequence is CASGWAGELFF. The DNA for the CDR3 is TGTGCTAGTGGGTGGGCCGGGGAGCTGTTTTTT.

The gene calls are TRBV7-3 and TRBJ2-7; 11 nucleotides match TRBD2. Trimming removed 5 bases from V and 5 bases from J; junction bases left unmatched: 2. Germline V gives CDR1 SGHTA, CDR2 FQGTGA. The CDR3 covers 13 residues. CDR3 nucleotide sequence: TGTGCCAGCAGCCTGACTAGCGGGAACGAGCAGTACTTC. It yields the protein CASSLTSGNEQYF.

This chain joins TRBV7-6 and TRBJ2-1; 15 nucleotides match TRBD2. The CDR3 runs 15 residues. The germline gives CDR1 SGHVS, CDR2 FNYEAQ. V was pared by 5 bases and J by 8 bases, with 4 bases of the junction left unmatched. For the CDR3, the DNA is TGTGCCAGCAGCCTCGGACTAGCGGGAGGGTATGAGCAGTTCTTC. As protein: CASSLGLAGGYEQFF.

The V and J genes are TRBV29-1 and TRBJ2-6; no clear D. This CDR3 is built from 15 residues. V was cut by 1 base and J by 1 base, with 8 bases left in between. Germline V gives CDR1 SQVTM, CDR2 ANQGSEA. CDR3 sequence: CSVEASRSGANVLTF. CDR3 DNA sequence: TGCAGCGTTGAAGCGTCCCGTTCTGGGGCCAACGTCCTGACTTTC.

The chain uses TRBV27 and TRBJ2-1, with 14 bases aligning to TRBD2. Germline values: CDR1 MNHEY, CDR2 SMNVEV (reference sequence). The CDR3 is 15 amino acids. Unmatched junction bases numbered 7, after V lost 6 bases and J lost 9 bases. The CDR3 reads CASRPGLAGVGEQFF. As DNA, the CDR3 is TGTGCCAGCAGACCGGGACTAGCGGGAGTAGGTGAGCAGTTCTTC.

The rearrangement joins TRBV18 to TRBJ1-1; D uncertain. Looked up from germline, CDR1 is KGHSH and CDR2 is LQKENI. V lost 2 bases and J 8 bases, leaving 12 bases between the germline ends. The CDR3 is 13 residues long. This chain's CDR3 is CASSPGLREEAFF. The CDR3 DNA reads as TGTGCCAGCTCACCAGGACTGAGAGAGGAAGCTTTCTTT.

The chain carries TRBV21-1 and TRBJ2-1; the tabulated D call, TRBD1, remains unverified against the DNA. TRBV21-1 has pseudogene status. The CDR3 spans 15 residues. This CDR3 reads CASSKRTVLYNEQFF. The CDR3 DNA sequence: TGTGCCAGCAGCAAGAGGACAGTACTCTACAATGAGCAGTTCTTC.